Listed below are T cell receptor beta chains from one sample, sequenced in a study of blood T cell repertoires in COVID-19. The assay was immunoSEQ multiplex PCR, and TCRdb's table has in-frame clones only and misses some. Here the sample spans approximately 220,000 clones, over 70% being singletons. Material for sequencing was peripheral blood. These receptors were obtained from a woman aged 50 to 60 with acute or convalescent COVID-19. The CDR3 runs from the conserved cysteine through the conserved F or W. The D gene is left open where the match is weak. Size is omitted from some rows. Given values are once, few, many or a class for expanded clones.

CDR3 DNA: TGCGCCAGCAGTAAAGACAGGGTCGACACTGAAGCTTTCTTT
CDR3 protein: CASSKDRVDTEAFF
J gene: TRBJ1-1
V gene: TRBV10-1
clone size: NA
D gene: TRBD1

CDR3 DNA: TGTGCCAGCAGCTCTCACAGGGGGTATGGCTACACCTTC
CDR3 protein: CASSSHRGYGYTF
J gene: TRBJ1-2
V gene: TRBV7-2
clone size: NA
D gene: TRBD1

CDR3 DNA: TGTGCCAGCAGCTTGACTAGCGTCTCGCAAGAGACCCAGTACTTC
CDR3 protein: CASSLTSVSQETQYF
J gene: TRBJ2-5
V gene: TRBV7-2
clone size: NA
D gene: TRBD2

CDR3 DNA: TGCGCCAGCAGCATTACTAGCGACGCCTACAATGAGCAGTTCTTC
CDR3 protein: CASSITSDAYNEQFF
J gene: TRBJ2-1
V gene: TRBV10-1
clone size: NA
D gene: TRBD2

CDR3 DNA: TGTGCCAGCAGGTTATCTATCCTTAACACTGAAGCTTTCTTT
CDR3 protein: CASRLSILNTEAFF
J gene: TRBJ1-1
V gene: TRBV28
clone size: NA
D gene: NA

CDR3 DNA: TGTGCCAGCAGTTTGACAGGGCCAAACTATGGCTACACCTTC
CDR3 protein: CASSLTGPNYGYTF
J gene: TRBJ1-2
V gene: TRBV28
clone size: NA
D gene: TRBD1

CDR3 DNA: TGTGCCAGCAGCCTCGTCCCGGGACAGGGGAGCTATGGCTACACCTTC
CDR3 protein: CASSLVPGQGSYGYTF
J gene: TRBJ1-2
V gene: TRBV7-2
clone size: NA
D gene: TRBD1

CDR3 DNA: TGTGCCAGCAGCCAAGATCCCAGGCGCAATCAGCCCCAGCATTTT
CDR3 protein: CASSQDPRRNQPQHF
J gene: TRBJ1-5
V gene: TRBV3-1/TRBV3-2
clone size: NA
D gene: NA

CDR3 DNA: TGTGCCAGCAGTTTTTACAGGGCCTCCTCCTACGAGCAGTACTTC
CDR3 protein: CASSFYRASSYEQYF
J gene: TRBJ2-7
V gene: TRBV27
clone size: NA
D gene: NA

CDR3 DNA: TGTGCCAGCTACAGGGGGCCATCCACGAACACTGAAGCTTTCTTT
CDR3 protein: CASYRGPSTNTEAFF
J gene: TRBJ1-1
V gene: TRBV7-6
clone size: NA
D gene: TRBD1

CDR3 DNA: TGTGCCAGCAGTGCGGGGGGCTTTTTCTCTGGAAACACCATATATTTT
CDR3 protein: CASSAGGFFSGNTIYF
J gene: TRBJ1-3
V gene: TRBV2
clone size: NA
D gene: NA

CDR3 DNA: TGTGCCAGCAAACCTGCACGAGGGCGGCTTGGCTTCTTT
CDR3 protein: CASKPARGRLGFF
J gene: TRBJ1-1
V gene: TRBV3-1/TRBV3-2
clone size: NA
D gene: NA

CDR3 DNA: TGTGCCAGCAGTGGGACAGCCACCGAACGGGCTGAAGCTTTCTTT
CDR3 protein: CASSGTATERAEAFF
J gene: TRBJ1-1
V gene: TRBV28
clone size: many
D gene: TRBD1

CDR3 DNA: TGTGCCAGCAGTTTCCAGGCGGGAGGGCTCGAGCAGTACTTC
CDR3 protein: CASSFQAGGLEQYF
J gene: TRBJ2-7
V gene: TRBV28
clone size: NA
D gene: TRBD2

CDR3 DNA: TGTGCCACCAGTGACCCCATCTACGGCTACACCTTC
CDR3 protein: CATSDPIYGYTF
J gene: TRBJ1-2
V gene: TRBV24-1
clone size: NA
D gene: NA

CDR3 DNA: TGTGCCAGTAGTCCACCGACAGGTTCCTACGAGCAGTACTTC
CDR3 protein: CASSPPTGSYEQYF
J gene: TRBJ2-7
V gene: TRBV19
clone size: NA
D gene: NA

CDR3 DNA: TGCGCCAGCACTCGGGACAGGGAATACGAGCAGTACTTC
CDR3 protein: CASTRDREYEQYF
J gene: TRBJ2-7
V gene: TRBV2
clone size: NA
D gene: TRBD1

CDR3 DNA: TGTGCCAGCTCACCACCGACCTGGAGGGTAGCTGGGCGGGAAGAGCAGTTCTTC
CDR3 protein: CASSPPTWRVAGREEQFF
J gene: TRBJ2-1
V gene: TRBV18
clone size: NA
D gene: NA

CDR3 DNA: TGCGCCAGCAGCACCGGGACTAGCGGGATTTCAAAGCAGTACTTC
CDR3 protein: CASSTGTSGISKQYF
J gene: TRBJ2-7
V gene: TRBV5-1
clone size: NA
D gene: TRBD2

CDR3 DNA: TGTGCCAGCAGCCCCGGGACAGGGTCGCTTGAAGCTTTCTTT
CDR3 protein: CASSPGTGSLEAFF
J gene: TRBJ1-1
V gene: TRBV7-3
clone size: many
D gene: TRBD1

CDR3 DNA: TGCAGCGTTGAAGATAATGGGTCACCCGGGAAGCAGTACTTC
CDR3 protein: CSVEDNGSPGKQYF
J gene: TRBJ2-7
V gene: TRBV29-1
clone size: NA
D gene: NA

CDR3 DNA: TGTGCCAGCAGCTTTGGGAGCATAAATCAGCCCCAGCATTTT
CDR3 protein: CASSFGSINQPQHF
J gene: TRBJ1-5
V gene: TRBV5-6
clone size: NA
D gene: NA

CDR3 DNA: TGCGCCAGCAGCCCACTTGGGACTAGCGGTTACAATGAGCAGTTCTTC
CDR3 protein: CASSPLGTSGYNEQFF
J gene: TRBJ2-1
V gene: TRBV5-1
clone size: NA
D gene: TRBD2

CDR3 DNA: TGTGCCAGCAGTCCGCAGTACACTGAAGCTTTCTTT
CDR3 protein: CASSPQYTEAFF
J gene: TRBJ1-1
V gene: TRBV28
clone size: few
D gene: NA

CDR3 DNA: TGTGCCAGCAGCTTCGGGACTAGGACCTACGAGCAGTACTTC
CDR3 protein: CASSFGTRTYEQYF
J gene: TRBJ2-7
V gene: TRBV7-2
clone size: NA
D gene: TRBD2

CDR3 DNA: TGCAGCGTCTACCGGGACACGAACACTGAAGCTTTCTTT
CDR3 protein: CSVYRDTNTEAFF
J gene: TRBJ1-1
V gene: TRBV29-1
clone size: NA
D gene: NA

CDR3 DNA: TGTGCCAGCAGCCAAGTGCAGGGAGGGGGCAATCAGCCCCAGCATTTT
CDR3 protein: CASSQVQGGGNQPQHF
J gene: TRBJ1-5
V gene: TRBV4-2
clone size: NA
D gene: NA

CDR3 DNA: TGCAGCGTTCGCCGGAGGGTTGAGCAGTTCTTC
CDR3 protein: CSVRRRVEQFF
J gene: TRBJ2-1
V gene: TRBV29-1
clone size: NA
D gene: NA

CDR3 DNA: TGTGCCAGCAGCCCCCGGGACAGGGGGAGGTCTGGGGCCAACGTCCTGACTTTC
CDR3 protein: CASSPRDRGRSGANVLTF
J gene: TRBJ2-6
V gene: TRBV3-1/TRBV3-2
clone size: NA
D gene: TRBD1

CDR3 DNA: TGTGCCAGCAGCTTAGACCTCCCCCGTTACTACGAGCAGTACTTC
CDR3 protein: CASSLDLPRYYEQYF
J gene: TRBJ2-7
V gene: TRBV11-2
clone size: few
D gene: NA

CDR3 DNA: TGCAGTGCCAGTGACAGGGGCGAGCAGTACTTC
CDR3 protein: CSASDRGEQYF
J gene: TRBJ2-7
V gene: TRBV20-1
clone size: few
D gene: TRBD1

CDR3 DNA: TGTGCCAGCAGCCATTCGTCTAGCGGGAGCGATGAGCAGTTCTTC
CDR3 protein: CASSHSSSGSDEQFF
J gene: TRBJ2-1
V gene: TRBV3-1/TRBV3-2
clone size: NA
D gene: TRBD2

CDR3 DNA: TGTGCCAGCTCACCACCGAGTTCTGGGGCCAACGTCCTGACTTTC
CDR3 protein: CASSPPSSGANVLTF
J gene: TRBJ2-6
V gene: TRBV18
clone size: NA
D gene: NA

CDR3 DNA: TGTGCCAGCAGTTCGGGATTCAAGCAGTACTTC
CDR3 protein: CASSSGFKQYF
J gene: TRBJ2-7
V gene: TRBV27
clone size: NA
D gene: NA

CDR3 DNA: TGTGCCACCGCGGGACTATCCACAGATACGCAGTATTTT
CDR3 protein: CATAGLSTDTQYF
J gene: TRBJ2-3
V gene: TRBV24-1
clone size: NA
D gene: TRBD2

CDR3 DNA: TGTGCCAGCAGCTTAGAAGGTGGAGATGAAGCTTTCTTT
CDR3 protein: CASSLEGGDEAFF
J gene: TRBJ1-1
V gene: TRBV7-9
clone size: NA
D gene: NA

CDR3 DNA: TGTGCCAGCTCAACTTACCTATCCTACGAGCAGTACTTC
CDR3 protein: CASSTYLSYEQYF
J gene: TRBJ2-7
V gene: TRBV18
clone size: once
D gene: NA

CDR3 DNA: TGTGCCAGCTCACCTCCGACTAGCGGGAGATTGTACAATGAGCAGTTCTTC
CDR3 protein: CASSPPTSGRLYNEQFF
J gene: TRBJ2-1
V gene: TRBV18
clone size: NA
D gene: TRBD2

CDR3 DNA: TGTGCCACCAGCAGGGACAGGGGGCAAGAGACCCAGTACTTC
CDR3 protein: CATSRDRGQETQYF
J gene: TRBJ2-5
V gene: TRBV15
clone size: many
D gene: TRBD1

CDR3 DNA: TGTGCCAGCAGAGGGGCGGACAGGGGTTACGAGCAGTACTTC
CDR3 protein: CASRGADRGYEQYF
J gene: TRBJ2-7
V gene: TRBV7-9
clone size: NA
D gene: TRBD1

CDR3 DNA: TGCGCCAGCAGCGCCGGGGGACGGGAGACCCAGTACTTC
CDR3 protein: CASSAGGRETQYF
J gene: TRBJ2-5
V gene: TRBV5-1
clone size: NA
D gene: NA